This T cell receptor (beta chain) was recovered during a study of T cells in Graves' hyperthyroidism and ophthalmopathy. Study overall: Blood was drawn when the patient was first diagnosed and still untreated. Overall study findings and caveats: Expanded thyroid clonotypes (above 0.001) were mostly also found in blood.

Exclusion of patients followed from uncontrolled infection, other autoimmune disease, pregnancy or lactation. When hyperthyroidism was first diagnosed, the blood sample was taken, preceding any ophthalmopathy symptoms. This clonotype was detected many times. No antigen is known for it. V was clipped by 6 bases and J by 6 bases, with 12 bases between them. The CDR3 contains 12 residues. Amplification yielded TCR beta CDR3 regions, with RNA transcripts as the source. Carried out on the TCR CDR3, a first-round RT-PCR used the HTBI primer set. TCRdb processed the multiplex PCR reads anew with MiXCR; each CDR3 protein has one entry. The sample yields under 300,000 distinct CDR3 sequences, around 15% seen once.

The sequence derives from a woman between 45 and 65 years old with Graves' hyperthyroidism that later progressed to Graves' ophthalmopathy. Sequencing was done on a sample of blood. The gene calls are TRBV12-3 or TRBV12-4 and TRBJ2-7, with D perhaps TRBD2 (7 bases). CDR3 DNA: TGTGCCAGCAGCCCGGGGGGCCTCGAGCAGTACTTC. Its translation is CASSPGGLEQYF.